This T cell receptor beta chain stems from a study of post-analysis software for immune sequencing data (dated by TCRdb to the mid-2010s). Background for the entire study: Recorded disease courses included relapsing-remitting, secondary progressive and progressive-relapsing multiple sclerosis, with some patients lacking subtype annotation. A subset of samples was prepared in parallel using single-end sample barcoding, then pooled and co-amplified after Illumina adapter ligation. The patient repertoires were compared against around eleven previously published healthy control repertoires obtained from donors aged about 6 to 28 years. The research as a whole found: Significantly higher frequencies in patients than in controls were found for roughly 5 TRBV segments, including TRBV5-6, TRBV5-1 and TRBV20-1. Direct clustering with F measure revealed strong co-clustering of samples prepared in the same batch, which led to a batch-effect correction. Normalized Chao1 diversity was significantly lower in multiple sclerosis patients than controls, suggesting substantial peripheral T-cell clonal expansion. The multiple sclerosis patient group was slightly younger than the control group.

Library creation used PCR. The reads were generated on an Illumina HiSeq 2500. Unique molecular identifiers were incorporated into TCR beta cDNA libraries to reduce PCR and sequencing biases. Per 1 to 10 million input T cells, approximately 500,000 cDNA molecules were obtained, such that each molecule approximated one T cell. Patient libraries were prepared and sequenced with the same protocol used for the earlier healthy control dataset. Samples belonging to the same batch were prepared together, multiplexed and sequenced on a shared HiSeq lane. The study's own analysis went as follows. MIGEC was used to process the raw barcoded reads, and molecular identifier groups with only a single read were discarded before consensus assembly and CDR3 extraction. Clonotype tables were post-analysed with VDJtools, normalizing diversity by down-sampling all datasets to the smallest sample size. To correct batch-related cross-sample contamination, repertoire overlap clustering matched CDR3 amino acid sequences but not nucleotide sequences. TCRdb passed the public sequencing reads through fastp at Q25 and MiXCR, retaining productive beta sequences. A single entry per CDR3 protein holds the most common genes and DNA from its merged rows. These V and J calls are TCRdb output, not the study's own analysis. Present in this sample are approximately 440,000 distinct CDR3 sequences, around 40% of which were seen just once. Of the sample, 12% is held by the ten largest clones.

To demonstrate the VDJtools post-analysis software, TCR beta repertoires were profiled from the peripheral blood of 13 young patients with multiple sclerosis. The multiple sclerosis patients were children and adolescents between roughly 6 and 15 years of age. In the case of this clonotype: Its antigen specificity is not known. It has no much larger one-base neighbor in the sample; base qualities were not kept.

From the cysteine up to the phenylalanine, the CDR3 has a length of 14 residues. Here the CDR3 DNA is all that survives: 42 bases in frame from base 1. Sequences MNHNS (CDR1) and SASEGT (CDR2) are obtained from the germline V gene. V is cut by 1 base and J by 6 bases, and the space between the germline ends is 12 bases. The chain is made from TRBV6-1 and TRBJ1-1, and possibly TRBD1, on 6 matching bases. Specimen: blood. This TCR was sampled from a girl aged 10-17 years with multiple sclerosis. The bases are TGTGCCAGCAGTGAAGAGGGGGGAATGGCTGAAGCTTTCTTT. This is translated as CASSEEGGMAEAFF.